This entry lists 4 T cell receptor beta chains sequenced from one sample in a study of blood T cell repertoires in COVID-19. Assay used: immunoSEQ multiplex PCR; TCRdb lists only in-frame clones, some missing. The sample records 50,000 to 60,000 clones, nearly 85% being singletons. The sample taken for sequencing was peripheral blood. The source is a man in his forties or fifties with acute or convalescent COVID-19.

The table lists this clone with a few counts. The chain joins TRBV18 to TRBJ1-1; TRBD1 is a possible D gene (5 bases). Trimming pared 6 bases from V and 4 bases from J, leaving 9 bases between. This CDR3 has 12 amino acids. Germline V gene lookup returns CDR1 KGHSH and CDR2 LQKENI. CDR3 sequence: CASSRELTEAFF. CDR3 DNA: TGTGCCAGCTCCAGGGAACTCACTGAAGCTTTCTTT.

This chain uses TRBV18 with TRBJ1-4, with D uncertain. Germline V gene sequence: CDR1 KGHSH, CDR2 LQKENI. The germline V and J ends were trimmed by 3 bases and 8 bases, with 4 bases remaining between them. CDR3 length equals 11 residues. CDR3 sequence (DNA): TGTGCCAGCTCACCGGCAGAAAAACTGTTTTTT. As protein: CASSPAEKLFF.

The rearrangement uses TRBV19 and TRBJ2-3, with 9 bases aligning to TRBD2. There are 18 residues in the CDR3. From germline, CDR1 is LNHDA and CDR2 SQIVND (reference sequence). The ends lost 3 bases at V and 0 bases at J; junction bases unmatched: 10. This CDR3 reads CASSMNSGLAGSTDTQYF. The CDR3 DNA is TGTGCCAGTAGTATGAACTCCGGCCTAGCGGGAAGCACAGATACGCAGTATTTT.

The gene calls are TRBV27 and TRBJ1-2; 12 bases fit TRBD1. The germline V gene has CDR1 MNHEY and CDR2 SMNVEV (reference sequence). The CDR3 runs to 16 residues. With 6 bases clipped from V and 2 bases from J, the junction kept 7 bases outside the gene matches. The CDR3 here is CASSAGTGGRNYGYTF. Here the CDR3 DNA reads TGTGCCAGCAGCGCCGGGACAGGGGGCAGAAACTATGGCTACACCTTC.